This TCR beta chain was found in a study of cytomegalovirus exposure and HLA in healthy donors. Study findings and constraints: It was in a later analysis that TCR association rates were seen to vary by HLA locus, highest for DRB1 and lowest for HLA-C. An Asian-associated ancestry cluster reportedly showed fewer N-insertions than the approximately 700-donor mean in a later analysis. In vitro checks showed that a few CMV-associated chains really do target CMV antigens.

The PCR contained 60 Vbeta and 13 Jbeta primers. The repertoire was sequenced with immunoSEQ multiplex PCR; TCRdb's copy has only in-frame clones and lacks some. Among roughly 150,000 clones listed, approximately 80% were seen once. Donors had nominal health at sampling but likely had unrecorded immune exposures. As for this clone: Its antigen is still unknown.

The sequenced material came from PBMCs. This receptor was obtained from a man aged 25 to 40 in good health and CMV-seropositive.

The CDR3 reads CASSPGGQGNEKLFF. CDR3 DNA: TGTGCCAGCAGCCCGGGGGGACAGGGTAATGAAAAACTGTTTTTT. This chain connects TRBV7-2 to TRBJ1-4, with 9 bases aligning to TRBD1. CDR1 and CDR2 (germline): SGHTA, FQGNSA. V dropped 5 bases and J dropped 4; count of bases not matched to a gene: 5. There are 15 residues in the CDR3.